This T cell receptor (beta chain) was captured in a study of molecular identifiers for immune sequencing clone quantification. This clonotype was counted at least ten times. Its antigen is not known. Overall study findings and caveats: Spiked Jurkat TCR RNA originating from one cell could reportedly be identified amid roughly 970,000 naive cells.

Previously published methods and listed TCR primers were used for the bulk TCR libraries. One entry per CDR3 protein results from TCRdb running MiXCR on the PCR reads. The sample shows about 510,000 distinct CDR3 sequences, 20% to 25% of them seen only once. Naive CD8 libraries came from roughly 20,000 to 1,000,000 sorted cells with 10%, 30% or 50% RNA. Sorting selected naive CD8 T cells with a CD8+CD4-CCR7+CD45RA+ phenotype. The receptor was isolated from a human donor in good health. Some libraries in this study had Jurkat cell RNA spiked in. Sequencing was carried out using naive CD8+ T cells from blood, with Jurkat cell RNA spiked in. The subset is: FACS-sorted CD8+CD4-CCR7+CD45RA+ naive T cells.

The chain's CDR3 is CASSQGGGGWTEAFF. CDR3 DNA: TGCGCCAGCAGCCAAGGCGGTGGTGGGTGGACTGAAGCTTTCTTT. The chain couples TRBV4-1 to TRBJ1-1; D unresolved. The length of the CDR3 is 15 residues. The germline V gene encodes CDR1 MGHRA and CDR2 YSYEKL. V was clipped by 1 base and J by 5 bases, with 14 bases between them.